This T cell receptor beta chain was sequenced for a study of blood T cell repertoires in COVID-19 (dated by TCRdb to about 2020). Concerning the study at large: Collaborator samples came from the United States, Italy and Spain and covered acute and convalescent phases of COVID-19. Nearly every sample came with metadata listing a de-identified subject ID, COVID-19 status, age in years and sex. The material from the prospective study consisted of cDNA or gDNA derived from T cells, B-cell-depleted T cells, or PBMCs. Where HLA class I and class II types were available, the types were taken from metadata supplied by the sample provider, not from assay-based typing. The samples were drawn from two sources: the first 160 participants of the ongoing ImmuneRACE study, and 1,000 to 1,500 subjects contributed by 6 global collaborators. A freely available public database, intended as a resource for researchers studying the immune response to SARS-CoV-2, is where the repertoires were released. Subjects who had been exposed to COVID-19, were actively infected with it, or had recovered from it provided the deeply sampled blood TCRbeta repertoires that made up the dataset.

The immunoSEQ Assay, a bias-controlled multiplex PCR, was used to amplify TCRbeta CDR3 regions from genomic DNA. In the original analysis: Nucleated cell counts per sample were estimated from amplification of reference gene primers within the assay. To quantify the absolute abundance of each unique TCRbeta CDR3 rearrangement, sequence reads were collapsed and filtered. For each sample, productive Simpson clonality was calculated as the square root of Simpson's diversity index over productive rearrangements. The clones in this table, taken by TCRdb from immuneACCESS, are in-frame only. Not every clone is retained; where verified, under half of the shortfall comes from an unresolved V gene, and the cause of the rest is unknown. From that table come the V and J calls and clone size; the DNA was used to work out D and trimming. The sample records about 350,000 clones, over 80% of which are singletons. The top ten constitute around 8.9% of the sample.

At one collaborating source in Seattle, patients were enrolled during active infection and were followed longitudinally through the course of disease. Each collaborating institution followed its own protocols to collect whole blood in K2EDTA tubes. Collaborator samples were shipped for TCRbeta analysis as frozen whole blood, isolated PBMCs, or DNA extracted from either sample type. From the germline V gene, CDR1 is MNHEY and CDR2 is SVGEGT. V and J are truncated by 3 bases and 5 bases respectively, leaving an intervening sequence of 10 bases. Taken from cysteine to phenylalanine, the CDR3 has 13 residues. Here the CDR3 DNA is all that survives: 39 bases in frame from base 1. General findings and caveats noted by the study authors: How much clinical and demographic metadata was included differed by source and by participant, and the metadata was provided uncurated.

Points on this clone: No cognate antigen has been identified for it. No much larger clone exists at a distance of one base, and base qualities are not known.

The sequence joins TRBV6-2 or TRBV6-3 to TRBJ2-5; the D gene is not confidently resolved. This receptor was taken from a man aged 25-40 years with COVID-19, enrolled during active disease. Sequenced sample: peripheral blood. The CDR3 region has the sequence CASSYGFRETQYF. The sequenced DNA: TGTGCCAGCAGTTATGGTTTCAGGGAGACCCAGTACTTC.